The rows below give T cell receptor beta chains drawn from one sample of a study of radiation and T cells in renal cell carcinoma. Sequenced by immunoSEQ multiplex PCR; TCRdb stores in-frame clones only, minus some. The table lists over 55,000 clones, roughly 79% of them singletons. The sample consisted of blood, taken from a patient whose treatment included radiotherapy and nephrectomy. The receptors come from a man aged 60-69 years with renal cell carcinoma. Each CDR3 is given with its conserved first and last residue. The D gene is left open where the match is weak. Clone sizes are given selectively: once, few, many, or a class where the clone is expanded.

v_gene	abundance	d_gene	j_gene	CDR3aa	CDR3nt
TRBV14	-	-	TRBJ1-4	CASSQDQGNNEKLFF	TGTGCCAGCAGCCAAGATCAGGGGAATAATGAAAAACTGTTTTTT
TRBV7-6	-	-	TRBJ2-1	CASSLGLYYNEQFF	TGTGCCAGCAGCTTAGGACTATACTACAATGAGCAGTTCTTC
TRBV2	few	TRBD1	TRBJ1-1	CATGTGVTEAFF	TGTGCCACCGGGACAGGGGTTACTGAAGCTTTCTTT
TRBV5-1	-	TRBD1	TRBJ1-3	CASSLDRGVGNTIYF	TGCGCCAGCAGCTTGGACAGGGGAGTCGGAAACACCATATATTTT
TRBV6-6	-	-	TRBJ1-4	CAGTRVSAIFNEKLFF	TGTGCCGGGACCAGGGTATCGGCAATATTTAATGAAAAACTGTTTTTT
TRBV30	-	-	TRBJ2-5	CARGLQETQYF	TGTGCCAGGGGACTTCAAGAGACCCAGTACTTC
TRBV5-1	-	-	TRBJ1-1	CASSSQGVNTEAFF	TGCGCCAGCAGCTCCCAGGGCGTGAACACTGAAGCTTTCTTT
TRBV9	-	-	TRBJ1-1	CASSVEGLPVTEAFF	TGTGCCAGCAGCGTAGAAGGTCTCCCTGTCACTGAAGCTTTCTTT
TRBV30	-	TRBD1	TRBJ2-5	CAWSASFRDRGLWETQYF	TGTGCCTGGAGTGCCTCCTTCCGGGACAGGGGGCTATGGGAGACCCAGTACTTC
TRBV6-5	-	-	TRBJ2-5	CASSSGLETQYF	TGTGCCAGCAGCTCAGGGTTAGAGACCCAGTACTTC
TRBV18	-	TRBD2	TRBJ2-1	CASSPPESLAGVRKQFF	TGTGCCAGCTCACCGCCCGAAAGTTTAGCGGGAGTCCGAAAGCAGTTCTTC
TRBV19	-	-	TRBJ1-2	CASCREGNYGYTF	TGTGCCTCCTGCAGGGAAGGGAACTATGGCTACACCTTC
TRBV15	-	TRBD1	TRBJ1-2	CATSRGQGSANYGYTF	TGTGCCACCAGCAGAGGACAGGGATCCGCTAACTATGGCTACACCTTC
TRBV15	-	-	TRBJ1-1	CATRGGYDTEAFF	TGTGCCACCCGCGGGGGGTATGACACTGAAGCTTTCTTT
TRBV6-5	-	-	TRBJ2-2	CASSLEVGLNTGELFF	TGTGCCAGCAGTTTGGAAGTCGGTCTTAACACCGGGGAGCTGTTTTTT
TRBV5-1	-	TRBD1	TRBJ1-1	CASSWGQGTEAFF	TGCGCCAGCAGTTGGGGACAGGGTACTGAAGCTTTCTTT
TRBV7-3	-	-	TRBJ2-3	CASSLLLGTDTQYF	TGTGCCAGCAGCTTATTGCTGGGCACAGATACGCAGTATTTT
TRBV5-1	-	-	TRBJ2-2	CASSSGRTNTGELFF	TGCGCCAGCAGCTCGGGGCGCACTAACACCGGGGAGCTGTTTTTT
TRBV6-6	-	-	TRBJ1-3	CASETDNSGNTIYF	TGTGCCAGTGAGACAGATAACTCTGGAAACACCATATATTTT
TRBV5-6	-	-	TRBJ2-5	CASSLSGTEAQETQYF	TGTGCCAGCAGCTTATCCGGGACGGAGGCGCAAGAGACCCAGTACTTC
TRBV7-9	-	TRBD1	TRBJ1-2	CASSLDRDRVEGYTF	TGTGCCAGCAGCTTAGACCGGGACAGGGTAGAGGGCTACACCTTC
TRBV7-9	-	-	TRBJ1-2	CASSHLTSGHVYGYTF	TGTGCCAGCAGCCACCTTACCTCCGGACACGTCTATGGCTACACCTTC
TRBV4-3	-	-	TRBJ1-6	CASSQEGQVNSPLHF	TGCGCCAGCAGCCAAGAAGGGCAAGTGAATTCACCCCTCCACTTT
TRBV5-6	-	-	TRBJ2-3	CASGDRDPETDTQYF	TGTGCCAGCGGAGACCGGGACCCCGAGACGGATACGCAGTATTTT
TRBV4-3	-	-	TRBJ2-1	CASSQDVISYNEQFF	TGCGCCAGCAGCCAAGATGTGATCTCCTACAATGAGCAGTTCTTC
TRBV1	few	-	TRBJ2-2	CTSSLGGLSSGELFF	TGCACCAGCAGCTTAGGGGGCCTTTCGTCCGGGGAGCTGTTTTTT
TRBV7-8	-	-	TRBJ2-7	CASSLLRRRASYEQYF	TGTGCCAGCAGCTTACTCCGACGAAGGGCCTCCTACGAGCAGTACTTC
TRBV5-5	-	TRBD2	TRBJ2-5	CASSSGREGETQYF	TGTGCCAGCAGCTCGGGCAGGGAGGGGGAGACCCAGTACTTC
TRBV10-1	-	-	TRBJ2-1	CASGATYNEQFF	TGCGCCAGCGGGGCGACCTACAATGAGCAGTTCTTC
TRBV15	-	-	TRBJ2-6	CATSGHHRGQSGANVLTF	TGTGCCACCAGCGGACACCACCGGGGGCAGTCTGGGGCCAACGTCCTGACTTTC
TRBV15	-	TRBD2	TRBJ2-3	CATSGRIAGHTDTQYF	TGTGCCACCAGCGGACGTATAGCGGGGCACACAGATACGCAGTATTTT
TRBV7-2	-	TRBD2	TRBJ2-2	CASSRGLAETGELFF	TGTGCCAGCAGTCGCGGACTAGCGGAAACCGGGGAGCTGTTTTTT
TRBV29-1	-	TRBD1	TRBJ1-1	CSVPDTGDQNTEAFF	TGCAGCGTTCCCGATACAGGGGACCAGAACACTGAAGCTTTCTTT
TRBV6-5	-	-	TRBJ2-7	CASSYLYEQYF	TGTGCCAGCAGTTACTTATACGAGCAGTACTTC
TRBV7-2	-	-	TRBJ2-1	CASSLAMVSNEQFF	TGTGCCAGCAGCTTAGCCATGGTTAGTAATGAGCAGTTCTTC
TRBV19	-	TRBD1	TRBJ1-2	CASSIGQGSNGYTF	TGTGCCAGTAGTATTGGACAGGGGTCAAATGGCTACACCTTC
TRBV7-2	-	TRBD2	TRBJ2-7	CASSPGLAGDYEQYF	TGTGCCAGCAGCCCCGGACTAGCGGGGGATTACGAGCAGTACTTC
TRBV5-1	-	-	TRBJ1-1	CASSLETGYMNTEAFF	TGCGCCAGCAGCTTGGAGACAGGCTACATGAACACTGAAGCTTTCTTT
TRBV6-5	-	-	TRBJ1-2	CASTQGVYYGYTF	TGTGCCAGCACCCAAGGGGTTTACTATGGCTACACCTTC
TRBV19	few	-	TRBJ1-1	CASSIGQITEAFF	TGTGCCAGTAGTATAGGACAGATTACTGAAGCTTTCTTT